This TCR beta chain was recovered during a study of T cell repertoires in cytomegalovirus infection. Study background: Both CMV infection and a matching HLA type were indicated by public TCR beta signatures.

Points on this clonotype: No antigen is known for it.

Broader study findings: Summed frequency of shared TCR beta families picked out CMV carriers who also had the relevant HLA. Across the ex vivo response, the dominant clonotypes were HLA-C-restricted CMV-specific TCR beta clonotypes.

TCRdb processed the reads anew with MiXCR; each CDR3 protein has one entry. Of 200,000 or so distinct CDR3 sequences detected, 25% to 30% appear once; the ten largest clones hold roughly 32%. The receptor comes from a human donor in good health (CMV status not recorded). Some clones in this sample may be carry-over from other donors' samples. Input material: PBMCs.

CDR3 nucleotides: TGCGCCAGCAGCTTAATAACGGGACAGGGATCAGGCTACACCTTC. Translating gives CASSLITGQGSGYTF. The rearrangement links TRBV5-1 to TRBJ1-2, with 9 bases fitting TRBD1. V trimming: 2 bases; J trimming: 8 bases; junction bases outside the gene matches: 10. The CDR3 loop spans 15 amino acids. Per germline, CDR1 SGHRS and CDR2 YFSETQ.